Presented here are 13 T cell receptor beta chains from one specimen sequenced in a study of T cell changes during pregnancy in multiple sclerosis. Clones were sequenced by immunoSEQ multiplex PCR, and TCRdb holds only the in-frame ones, with some missing. The repertoire includes approximately 38,000 clones, 91% of them detected once, and roughly 6.1% sits in the top ten. This specimen consisted of CD8+ T cells from peripheral blood mononuclear cells, obtained in the second trimester of pregnancy. The source of these receptors is a female donor with multiple sclerosis, enrolled in a pregnancy study.

This clone was detected only a few times. This chain links TRBV30 with TRBJ1-1; D remains unclear. This CDR3 contains 13 residues. V dropped 0 bases and J dropped 5 bases, with 10 bases sitting between them. Germline V CDR1 and CDR2: GTSNPN, SVGIG (reference sequence). CDR3 sequence reads: CAWSVGEGTEAFF. The CDR3 DNA reads as TGTGCCTGGAGTGTCGGGGAGGGAACTGAAGCTTTCTTT. The full variable domain, completed using reference TRBV30 and TRBJ1-1, is SQTIHQWPATLVQPVGSPLSLECTVEGTSNPNLYWYRQAAGRGLQLLFYSVGIGQISSEVPQNLSASRPQDRQFILSSKKLLLSDSGFYLCAWSVGEGTEAFFGQGTRLTVV.

The CDR3 reads CASSQGVTEAFF. CDR3 coding DNA: TGTGCCAGCAGTCAGGGGGTCACTGAAGCTTTCTTT. The chain couples TRBV11-1 to TRBJ1-1; TRBD1 matches at 7 bases. The CDR3 is made up of 12 amino acids. The junction had 2 bases not matched to a gene; V was cut back by 6 bases and J by 4 bases. From germline, CDR1 is SGHAT and CDR2 FQDESV (reference sequence).

The rearrangement links TRBV15 to TRBJ1-3; 8 bases match TRBD1. Germline trimming cut 2 bases from V and 0 bases from J; bases unmatched to any gene: 9. The CDR3 has 18 amino acids. Germline lookup yields CDR1 LNHNV and CDR2 YYDKDF (reference sequence). CDR3 loop: CATSRTPTGVGSGNTIYF. The DNA for the CDR3 is TGTGCCACCAGCAGAACCCCGACAGGGGTGGGCTCTGGAAACACCATATATTTT.

This chain connects TRBV2 to TRBJ2-3; the D is unclear. The CDR3 is made up of 12 amino acids. Germline CDR1 SNHLY, CDR2 FYNNEI. V lost 3 bases and J lost 2, with 3 bases in between. This chain's CDR3 is CASSDYTDTQYF. The DNA of the CDR3 is TGTGCCAGCAGTGATTACACAGATACGCAGTATTTT.

The V and J genes are TRBV7-6 and TRBJ1-1, with D possibly matching TRBD1 (6 bases). Germline V gene data show CDR1 as SGHVS and CDR2 as FNYEAQ. Trimming cost V 1 base and J 1 base, with 13 bases left between them. The CDR3 has 16 amino acids. CDR3 in amino acids: CASSLESQGTNTEAFF. Here the CDR3 DNA reads TGTGCCAGCAGCTTAGAGTCGCAGGGGACGAACACTGAAGCTTTCTTT.

The chain recombines TRBV7-9 with TRBJ2-5; weak D call: TRBD1 (6 bases). The V gene lost 5 bases and the J gene lost 5 bases, with 15 bases spanning the gap. Germline lookup yields CDR1 SEHNR and CDR2 FQNEAQ (reference sequence). The CDR3 spans 14 residues. The CDR3 loop is CASSHHRVVETQYF. The CDR3 coding sequence is TGTGCCAGCAGCCACCACAGGGTAGTGGAGACCCAGTACTTC.

V and J are TRBV29-1 and TRBJ2-5, with D perhaps TRBD1 (6 bases). The CDR3 runs 11 residues. Germline lookup yields CDR1 SQVTM and CDR2 ANQGSEA. Deletions cut 4 bases from V and 9 bases from J, with 12 bases between. CDR3 bases: TGCAGCGTTGCGAAAACAGGGTCCCAGTACTTC. Its translation is CSVAKTGSQYF.

The rearrangement links TRBV29-1 to TRBJ2-7, with D unclear. V lost 7 bases to trimming and J lost 3 bases, with 10 bases between them. CDR1 SQVTM and CDR2 ANQGSEA come from the germline V gene. This CDR3 contains 11 residues. DNA of the CDR3: TGCAGCGGACTCATTTTCTACGAGCAGTACTTC. This encodes CSGLIFYEQYF.

CDR3 nucleotides: TGTGCCTGGAGTGTAAAGGGGGTCGGAGAGACCCAGTACTTC. Its protein product is CAWSVKGVGETQYF. This rearrangement joins TRBV30 to TRBJ2-5; D may be TRBD1 (6 bases). This CDR3 contains 14 residues. The germline V and J ends were trimmed by 0 bases and 4 bases, with 12 bases remaining between them. The germline CDR1 and CDR2 sequences are GTSNPN and SVGIG (reference sequence).

V and J are TRBV29-1 and TRBJ2-1, with 7 bases lining up with TRBD2. Germline assignment: CDR1 SQVTM and CDR2 ANQGSEA. This CDR3 comprises 19 residues. V lost 0 bases and J lost 0; bases outside the gene matches: 14. For the CDR3, the DNA is TGCAGCGTTGAAGATCGAGGTAGCGGGCCCCGGAGCTCCTACAATGAGCAGTTCTTC. Translated: CSVEDRGSGPRSSYNEQFF.

This chain uses TRBV5-4 with TRBJ2-7; TRBD1 aligns across 10 bases. The junction had 3 bases not matched to a gene; V was cut back by 3 bases and J by 3 bases. CDR3 length: 14 residues. Germline values: CDR1 SGHNT, CDR2 YYREEE (reference sequence). The CDR3, as DNA: TGTGCCAGCAGCTCCCGGGACAGGGGCTACGAGCAGTACTTC. Amino acids: CASSSRDRGYEQYF.

This chain links TRBV4-2 with TRBJ1-2; no clear D. Trimming shortened V by 4 bases and J by 7 bases, and 16 bases separated the two germline ends. Germline assignment: CDR1 LGHNA and CDR2 YNFKEQ. The CDR3 is 14 amino acids. The CDR3 sequence is CASSPFSQHCGYTF. The DNA for the CDR3 is TGTGCCAGCAGCCCGTTTTCACAGCATTGTGGCTACACCTTC.

This clone was detected once. The rearrangement joins TRBV29-1 to TRBJ2-1; TRBD1 matches 9 bases. The V and J ends lost 8 bases and 3 bases, in that order; junction bases with no gene match: 5. CDR1 and CDR2 from the germline V gene are SQVTM and ANQGSEA. This CDR3 spans 13 amino acids. The CDR3 DNA reads as TGCAGCATAACAGGGGGCTACTACAATGAGCAGTTCTTC. Translation gives CSITGGYYNEQFF.